The clone carrying this T cell receptor beta chain has just one count. The entry originates in a study of T cell changes during pregnancy in multiple sclerosis. CDR3 length: 16 residues. Trimming left V 2 bases short and J 4 bases short, with 17 bases between. Germline V CDR1 and CDR2: MDHEN, SYDVKM. Clones were sequenced by immunoSEQ multiplex PCR, and TCRdb holds only the in-frame ones, with some missing. Of around 56,000 clones listed, 90% are singletons. The sequences come from peripheral blood, collected in the first trimester of pregnancy. The V gene is TRBV28, the J gene TRBJ1-2, with D perhaps TRBD1 (6 bases). This TCR came from a female donor in good health, enrolled as a control in a pregnancy study. CDR3: CASSLLPQGAAYGYTF. The DNA for the CDR3 is TGTGCCAGCAGTTTACTCCCACAGGGTGCTGCCTATGGCTACACCTTC.